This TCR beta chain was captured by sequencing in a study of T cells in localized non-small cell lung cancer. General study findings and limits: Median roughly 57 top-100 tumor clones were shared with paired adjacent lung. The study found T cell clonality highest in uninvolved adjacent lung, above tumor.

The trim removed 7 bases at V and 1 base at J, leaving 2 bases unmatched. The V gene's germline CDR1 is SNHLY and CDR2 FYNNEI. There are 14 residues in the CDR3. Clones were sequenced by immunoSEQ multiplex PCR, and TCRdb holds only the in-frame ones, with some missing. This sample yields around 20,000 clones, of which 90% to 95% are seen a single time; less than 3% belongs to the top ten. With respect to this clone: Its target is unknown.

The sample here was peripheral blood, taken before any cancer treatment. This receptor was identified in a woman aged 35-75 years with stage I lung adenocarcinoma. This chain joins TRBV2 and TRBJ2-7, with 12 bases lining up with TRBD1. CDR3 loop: CASTGQGASYEQYF. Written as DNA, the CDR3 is TGTGCCAGCACGGGACAGGGGGCTTCCTACGAGCAGTACTTC.